This TCR beta chain was obtained from a study of blood T cell repertoires in COVID-19. Background on the study: Both acute and convalescent COVID-19 samples were obtained from the United States, Italy and Spain.

Germline assignment: CDR1 SQVTM and CDR2 ANQGSEA. The CDR3 has 13 residues. The V and J ends lost 3 bases and 3 bases, in that order; junction bases with no gene match: 4. Some clones are missing from TCRdb's copy, which holds only in-frame ones; the method was immunoSEQ multiplex PCR. The repertoire holds approximately 190,000 clones, with 85% to 90% as singletons. The clonotype comes from an older man with acute or convalescent COVID-19. Specimen: peripheral blood. The chain uses TRBV29-1 and TRBJ2-7; 8 nucleotides agree with TRBD1. CDR3 sequence: CSVDFGQGYEQYF. For the CDR3, the DNA is TGCAGCGTTGACTTTGGACAGGGCTACGAGCAGTACTTC.